Listed here are 31 T cell receptor beta chains from one sample, sequenced in a study of blood T cells in healthy people across ages. It was with a sample-barcoded 5' primer and a J-beta primer mix that a second PCR of roughly 7 to 12 cycles was run. TCRdb passed the 5' RACE reads through MiXCR, listing each CDR3 protein once. This table has about 670,000 distinct CDR3 sequences, around 52% appearing once. The source material was blood. These receptors all stem from a woman of 80 years or more in good health.

This clonotype came up many times. The gene calls are TRBV4-2 and TRBJ1-5; TRBD1 matches 8 bases. Trimming at V came to 4 bases and at J to 7 bases, leaving 6 bases not matched to a gene. The CDR3 is 14 amino acids. Germline CDR1 is LGHNA and CDR2 is YNFKEQ. Here the CDR3 DNA reads TGTGCCAGCAGCCCGGACAGGGTGAAACAGCCCCAGCATTTT. It yields the protein CASSPDRVKQPQHF.

This clonotype has a count of ten or more. The chain recombines TRBV7-9 with TRBJ2-1; D remains unclear. V lost 0 bases and J 10 bases, leaving 7 bases between the germline ends. CDR3 length: 12 residues. Looked up from germline, CDR1 is SEHNR and CDR2 is FQNEAQ (reference sequence). The DNA of the CDR3 is TGTGCCAGCAGCTTAGCCAGGAAGGAGCAGTTCTTC. Its translation is CASSLARKEQFF.

The V gene is TRBV6-4, the J gene TRBJ2-6; D is unresolved. Per the germline V gene, CDR1 is MRHNA and CDR2 is SNTAGT. Between the trimmed V and J ends, which lost 5 bases and 3 bases, there was a span of 17 bases. The CDR3 totals 17 residues. DNA for the CDR3: TGTGCCAGCAGTCCGAGCCCCCCTGGGTTTGGGGCCAACGTCCTGACTTTC. Translated, it gives CASSPSPPGFGANVLTF.

There are many counts of this clonotype. The chain is built from TRBV11-2 and TRBJ2-3, with 9 positions matching TRBD1. Looked up from germline, CDR1 is SGHAT and CDR2 is FQNNGV. V was clipped by 5 bases and J by 2 bases; unmatched bases: 8. CDR3 length: 16 residues. DNA of the CDR3: TGTGCCAGCAGCCCACAGGGGGCCCTTTACACAGATACGCAGTATTTT. Translated, it gives CASSPQGALYTDTQYF.

The chain uses TRBV3-1 and TRBJ2-5, with 11 bases identical to TRBD2. This CDR3 spans 16 amino acids. Germline V CDR1 and CDR2: LGHDT, YNNKEL (reference sequence). The trim removed 4 bases at V and 3 bases at J, leaving 7 bases unmatched. The CDR3 nucleotides are TGTGCCAGCAGCCGACGTAGCGGGAGGGCTGAAGAGACCCAGTACTTC. This encodes CASSRRSGRAEETQYF.

This clonotype was detected ten times or more. The J gene is TRBJ2-7, the V gene TRBV20-1, with D tentatively TRBD1 (8 bases). Germline lookup yields CDR1 DFQATT and CDR2 SNEGSKA (reference sequence). The germline V and J ends were trimmed by 1 base and 3 bases, with 19 bases remaining between them. The CDR3 runs to 16 residues. The CDR3 coding sequence is TGCAGTGCTAGAGGAGGACAGGGAGGGATTATCTACGAGCAGTACTTC. It codes for CSARGGQGGIIYEQYF.

The chain links TRBV20-1 to TRBJ1-6, with 8 bases matching TRBD1. Per the germline V gene, CDR1 is DFQATT and CDR2 is SNEGSKA (reference sequence). Trimming removed 1 base from V and 8 bases from J; junction bases left unmatched: 19. CDR3 length equals 19 residues. The CDR3 bases are TGCAGTGCTAGAGTGGGGGGTGCCAGGGGGCTCTACTCTGATTCACCCCTCCACTTT. It specifies CSARVGGARGLYSDSPLHF.

The chain is built from TRBV6-6 and TRBJ2-4; D unclear. CDR1 and CDR2 (germline): MNHNY, SVGAGI (reference sequence). V was pared by 8 bases and J by 0 bases, with 14 bases between. The CDR3 extends over 15 amino acids. CDR3 coding DNA: TGTGCCAGCGGCGAGAGAACCTTAGCCAAAAACATTCAGTACTTC. Encoded protein: CASGERTLAKNIQYF.

V usage is TRBV29-1 and J usage is TRBJ2-3; 11 bases line up with TRBD2. Germline V gene data show CDR1 as SQVTM and CDR2 as ANQGSEA. J lost 2 bases, V lost 6 bases, and 7 bases had no gene match. This CDR3 contains 15 residues. The CDR3 DNA follows: TGCAGCGTCCCTCTACTAGCGGGAGCCACAGATACGCAGTATTTT. Translated: CSVPLLAGATDTQYF.

Remarks on this clonotype: At one of its ends the junction is not consistent with the germline gene, which may arise from a read error. The chain recombines TRBV6-6 with TRBJ2-4, with 7 bases matching TRBD1. Germline loops: CDR1 MNHNY, CDR2 SVGAGI (reference sequence). This CDR3 has 15 amino acids. CDR3 protein: CASSDTGTAENIQYF. CDR3 nucleotide sequence: TGTGCCAGCAGTGACACCGGGACAGCCGAAAACATTCAGTACTTC.

This rearrangement joins TRBV20-1 to TRBJ1-2; no definite D call. Germline CDR1 reads DFQATT; CDR2 reads SNEGSKA (reference sequence). The V gene lost 1 base and the J gene lost 4 bases, with 4 bases spanning the gap. The CDR3 sequence is 11 residues long. CDR3 nucleotide sequence: TGCAGTGCTAGAGCGGGCTATGGCTACACCTTC. This translates into CSARAGYGYTF.

The V and J genes are TRBV14 and TRBJ2-1, with D uncertain. Between the trimmed V and J ends, which lost 1 base and 2 bases, there was a span of 15 bases. CDR3 length: 17 amino acids. In germline, CDR1 is SGHDN, CDR2 FVKESK. CDR3 loop: CASSQGSAVRPYNEQFF. The DNA of the CDR3 is TGTGCCAGCAGCCAAGGTTCGGCGGTTCGACCCTACAATGAGCAGTTCTTC.

The chain carries TRBV6-5 and TRBJ1-2, with 7 bases aligning to TRBD1. The length of the CDR3 is 14 residues. CDR1 and CDR2 from the germline V gene are MNHEY and SVGAGI. J gave up 3 bases and V 4 bases, and 5 bases lay outside the gene matches. CDR3 sequence: CASSLNRGHYGYTF. The CDR3 DNA is TGTGCCAGCAGTTTGAACAGGGGCCACTATGGCTACACCTTC.

This chain connects TRBV5-1 to TRBJ2-7; 10 bases line up with TRBD2. V was clipped by 7 bases and J by 7 bases; unmatched bases: 14. The CDR3 covers 15 residues. The germline V gene has CDR1 SGHRS and CDR2 YFSETQ. CDR3 loop: CASGVAGGLYNEQYF. The CDR3 DNA sequence: TGCGCCAGCGGTGTAGCGGGGGGACTTTACAATGAGCAGTACTTC.

There are a few counts of this clonotype. The chain combines TRBV4-2 with TRBJ2-1; 10 bases fit TRBD2. After removal of 4 bases from V and 7 bases from J, the junction contained 7 bases not matched to a gene. From germline, CDR1 is LGHNA and CDR2 YNFKEQ. The CDR3 sequence is 15 residues long. Here the CDR3 reads CASSRVLTSGNEQFF. Here the CDR3 DNA reads TGTGCCAGCAGCCGAGTCCTGACTAGCGGGAATGAGCAGTTCTTC.

This clonotype appeared a few times. This sequence may be a read error, since a much larger clone differs from it by one base. The V call is TRBV20-1, the J call TRBJ2-5, with unresolved D. V was shortened by 2 bases and J by 11 bases, with 18 bases between the two germline ends. Germline values: CDR1 DFQATT, CDR2 SNEGSKA (reference sequence). CDR3 length equals 13 residues. CDR3 protein: CSARRVDGDEQYF. The CDR3 coding sequence is TGCAGTGCTAGACGAGTCGATGGCGATGAGCAGTACTTC.

The V and J genes are TRBV6-6 and TRBJ1-5, with D hard to call. V gave up 2 bases and J gave up 2 bases, with 10 bases separating them. CDR3 length: 15 amino acids. CDR1 MNHNY and CDR2 SVGAGI come from the germline V gene (reference sequence). The CDR3 nucleotides read TGTGCCAGCAGTTACCGGGATCTGGGCAATCAGCCCCAGCATTTT. As protein: CASSYRDLGNQPQHF.

V is TRBV14 and J is TRBJ2-5, with 8 bases matching TRBD1. Gene TRBJ2-7 matches the end of the DNA better, so the J call may be wrong. This CDR3 has 15 amino acids. The germline V gene encodes CDR1 SGHDN and CDR2 FVKESK. CDR3 region: CASSPTGQGGYEQYF. The CDR3 coding sequence is TGTGCCAGCAGCCCTACAGGACAGGGCGGCTACGAGCAGTACTTC.

This chain links TRBV10-3 with TRBJ2-6, with 8 bases aligning to TRBD1. Losses at the gene ends were 3 bases for V and 5 bases for J; bases not matched to a gene: 6. The CDR3 spans 16 residues. The germline gives CDR1 ENHRY, CDR2 SYGVKD. The CDR3 sequence: CAISDPGQGRANVLTF. CDR3 in DNA: TGTGCCATCAGTGATCCCGGACAGGGACGGGCCAACGTCCTGACTTTC.

This chain connects TRBV6-6 to TRBJ2-7, with unresolved D. There are 11 residues in the CDR3. V lost 8 bases and J 0 bases, leaving 5 bases between the germline ends. Per germline, CDR1 MNHNY and CDR2 SVGAGI (reference sequence). The CDR3 nucleotides are TGTGCCAGCGCGGCCTCCTACGAGCAGTACTTC. Protein product: CASAASYEQYF.

On this clonotype itself: A read error is possible here, since a much larger clone lies one base away. The J gene is TRBJ2-5, the V gene TRBV20-1, with TRBD2 matching over 8 bases. The J segment lost 4 bases and the V segment lost 4 bases, leaving 5 bases of the junction unmatched. CDR3 length: 13 amino acids. Per the germline V gene, CDR1 is DFQATT and CDR2 is SNEGSKA (reference sequence). This chain's CDR3 is CSAIAGCGETQYF. The CDR3 coding sequence is TGCAGTGCTATAGCGGGGTGTGGAGAGACCCAGTACTTC.

This clonotype has more than one count but fewer than ten. The chain links TRBV2 to TRBJ2-1; 7 bases align to TRBD2. This CDR3 is 16 amino acids long. The ends lost 6 bases at V and 6 bases at J; junction bases unmatched: 14. Per the germline V gene, CDR1 is SNHLY and CDR2 is FYNNEI. The CDR3 spells CASSENGLVTSNEQFF. CDR3 nucleotides: TGTGCCAGCAGCGAAAATGGACTAGTCACCTCCAATGAGCAGTTCTTC.

The chain couples TRBV20-1 to TRBJ2-7; 10 nucleotides align to TRBD1. Trimming cost V 3 bases and J 0 bases; bases outside gene matches: 2. The germline CDR1 and CDR2 sequences are DFQATT and SNEGSKA (reference sequence). The CDR3 loop spans 14 amino acids. CDR3: CSARGDRGSYEQYF. CDR3 DNA: TGCAGTGCTAGGGGGGACAGGGGCTCCTACGAGCAGTACTTC.

The chain couples TRBV21-1 to TRBJ2-5; TRBD1, the table's D call, was not compared with the DNA. TRBV21-1 is listed as a pseudogene. This CDR3 spans 19 amino acids. In DNA, the CDR3 is TGTGCCAGCAGCCGGCAACCCGCGGGAACGATAAAAAGGGGGGAGACCCAGTACTTC. It is translated as CASSRQPAGTIKRGETQYF.

This clonotype was detected only a few times. This chain connects TRBV7-9 to TRBJ2-6, with no clear D. This CDR3 has 15 residues. Trimming pared 3 bases from V and 0 bases from J, leaving 6 bases between. Germline V gene data show CDR1 as SEHNR and CDR2 as FQNEAQ (reference sequence). The CDR3 DNA reads TGTGCCAGCAGCTTCCGAATCTCTGGGGCCAACGTCCTGACTTTC. Protein: CASSFRISGANVLTF.

V usage is TRBV11-2 and J usage is TRBJ1-2; D is unresolved. Germline loops: CDR1 SGHAT, CDR2 FQNNGV. The V and J ends lost 1 base and 5 bases respectively, with 14 bases between them. The CDR3 loop spans 15 amino acids. CDR3 sequence (DNA): TGTGCCAGCAGCTTAGGAGCGGGAACCCCGTATGGCTACACCTTC. This translates into CASSLGAGTPYGYTF.

Comments on this clonotype: With a much larger clone just one base away, this may be a read error. The gene calls are TRBV7-9 and TRBJ2-7, with 11 bases fitting TRBD1. The germline V gene encodes CDR1 SEHNR and CDR2 FQNEAQ (reference sequence). The CDR3 has 17 residues. J was trimmed by 7 bases and V by 0 bases; bases with no gene match: 11. The CDR3: CASSLARPGQGVNEQYF. The CDR3 nucleotides are TGTGCCAGCAGCTTAGCGCGCCCGGGACAGGGGGTCAATGAGCAGTACTTC. Looking up the rest from reference TRBV7-9 and TRBJ2-7 gives the full variable domain: DTGVSQNPRHKITKRGQNVTFRCDPISEHNRLYWYRQTLGQGPEFLTYFQNEAQLEKSRLLSDRFSAERPKGSFSTLEIQRTEQGDSAMYLCASSLARPGQGVNEQYFGPGTRLTVT.

Regarding this clonotype: Given a much more abundant clone one base away, this may be a read error. The rearrangement joins TRBV29-1 to TRBJ2-3; D might be TRBD2 (5 bases). CDR3 size: 12 residues. Trimming pared 1 base from V and 8 bases from J, leaving 10 bases between. Germline CDR1 SQVTM, CDR2 ANQGSEA. The CDR3 is CSVEVGVGTQYF. The CDR3 DNA reads as TGCAGCGTTGAAGTCGGGGTAGGTACGCAGTATTTT.

The chain is built from TRBV29-1 and TRBJ2-6; unclear D gene. CDR1 and CDR2 from the germline V gene are SQVTM and ANQGSEA. Between the trimmed V and J ends, which lost 4 bases and 0 bases, there was a span of 4 bases. This CDR3 has 13 amino acids. In DNA form, the CDR3 reads TGCAGCGTTGCTTTCTCTGGGGCCAACGTCCTGACTTTC. This sequence encodes CSVAFSGANVLTF.

The CDR3 DNA reads as TGTGCCATCGGTGGCAGGGGGCAGGACAGCAATCAGCCCCAGCATTTT. This codes for CAIGGRGQDSNQPQHF. V usage is TRBV10-3 and J usage is TRBJ1-5, with TRBD1 identical over 8 bases. The CDR3 extends over 16 amino acids. V lost 8 bases and J lost 1; bases outside the gene matches: 10. Germline lookup yields CDR1 ENHRY and CDR2 SYGVKD.

This clonotype came up a few times. CDR3 in DNA: TGTGCCAGCAACAGGGATCCTAACTATGGCTACACCTTC. It codes for CASNRDPNYGYTF. J is TRBJ1-2 and V is TRBV2, with a possible D match to TRBD1 (6 bases). The CDR3 has 13 amino acids. V was trimmed by 7 bases and J by 0 bases, leaving 9 bases between them. CDR1 is SNHLY, CDR2 FYNNEI, per germline.